The 28 T cell receptor beta chains reported below all come from one sample, sequenced in a study of blood T cells in healthy people across ages. The second PCR ran roughly 7 to 11 cycles with a sample-barcoded 5' primer and J-beta primers. TCRdb passed the 5' RACE reads through MiXCR, listing each CDR3 protein once. The sample holds 700,000 to 950,000 distinct CDR3 sequences, 58% seen once. Material: blood. These receptors all stem from a man aged 25-45 years in good health.

The chain couples TRBV7-2 to TRBJ1-2; D not certain. Per the germline V gene, CDR1 is SGHTA and CDR2 is FQGNSA. Trimming removed 5 bases from V and 8 bases from J, with 18 bases in between. CDR3 size: 14 residues. The CDR3 region is CASSIPREGNGYTF. As DNA, the CDR3 is TGTGCCAGCAGCATCCCCCGGGAGGGAAACGGCTACACCTTC.

The rearrangement joins TRBV7-2 to TRBJ2-2; D uncertain. Trimming cost V 1 base and J 6 bases, with 12 bases left between them. This CDR3 region has 15 residues. The V gene's germline CDR1 is SGHTA and CDR2 FQGNSA. CDR3 in DNA: TGTGCCAGCAGCTTAGGTCGGACCCTTTCCGGGGAGCTGTTTTTT. Encoded protein: CASSLGRTLSGELFF. Full variable domain (remainder filled in from reference TRBV7-2 and TRBJ2-2): GAGVSQSPSNKVTEKGKDVELRCDPISGHTALYWYRQSLGQGLEFLIYFQGNSAPDKSGLPSDRFSAERTGGSVSTLTIQRTQQEDSAVYLCASSLGRTLSGELFFGEGSRLTVL.

The sample holds many counts of this clonotype. The chain carries TRBV29-1 and TRBJ2-5; 8 bases fit TRBD2. V lost 4 bases and J lost 5; bases outside the gene matches: 9. Germline V gene sequence: CDR1 SQVTM, CDR2 ANQGSEA. The CDR3 is 14 residues long. DNA for the CDR3: TGCAGCGTTGTTGGTAGCGGGGTTGGGGAGACCCAGTACTTC. Its protein is CSVVGSGVGETQYF.

V is TRBV15 and J is TRBJ1-5; D possibly corresponds to TRBD1 (6 bases). The CDR3 length is 15 residues. Between the trimmed V and J ends, which lost 3 bases and 4 bases, there was a span of 13 bases. CDR1 LNHNV and CDR2 YYDKDF come from the germline V gene (reference sequence). The CDR3 reads CATSRENRENQPQHF. The CDR3 DNA follows: TGTGCCACCAGCAGGGAAAACAGGGAAAATCAGCCCCAGCATTTT.

The gene calls are TRBV28 and TRBJ2-5; D is unclear. TRBJ2-7 explains the end of the DNA better; the J call may be wrong. The germline CDR1 and CDR2 sequences are MDHEN and SYDVKM. The CDR3 spans 10 residues. Here the CDR3 reads CAHGWPEQYF. The CDR3 DNA sequence: TGTGCCCATGGATGGCCCGAGCAGTACTTC.

About this clonotype itself: At one end, the junction sequence differs from germline, possibly due to a read error. This sequence joins TRBV9 and TRBJ2-7; perhaps TRBD1 as D (6 bases). Germline loops: CDR1 SGDLS, CDR2 YYNGEE. CDR3 length: 14 amino acids. The CDR3 reads CASSVEQGSSEQYF. CDR3 nucleotide sequence: TGTGCCAGCAGCGTAGAACAGGGTTCCTCCGAGCAGTACTTC.

The rearrangement uses TRBV20-1 and TRBJ2-3; D gene ambiguous. V was shortened by 4 bases and J by 6 bases, with 20 bases between the two germline ends. Per germline, CDR1 DFQATT and CDR2 SNEGSKA (reference sequence). This CDR3 has 15 residues. The CDR3 sequence: CSATGSRIFSDTQYF. CDR3 in DNA: TGCAGTGCTACTGGGTCACGGATATTCTCGGATACGCAGTATTTT.

The gene calls are TRBV19 and TRBJ2-1; 9 bases are a match to TRBD1. The J segment lost 9 bases and the V segment lost 9 bases, leaving 15 bases of the junction unmatched. CDR1 is LNHDA, CDR2 SQIVND, per germline (reference sequence). The CDR3 runs 15 residues. As DNA, the CDR3 is TGTGCCAGCTCTCAGACAGGGGGTTTATCGGGTGAGCAGTTCTTC. This translates into CASSQTGGLSGEQFF.

The chain recombines TRBV7-2 with TRBJ2-7; TRBD2 aligns across 7 bases. Unmatched junction bases numbered 6, after V lost 3 bases and J lost 4 bases. CDR3 length: 14 residues. Germline V lookup: CDR1 SGHTA, CDR2 FQGNSA. The CDR3 DNA follows: TGTGCCAGCAGCTTTACGGGAGGCGATTACGAGCAGTACTTC. Translated: CASSFTGGDYEQYF.

The chain is built from TRBV20-1 and TRBJ2-7; no clear D gene. Near its end, the DNA agrees better with TRBJ2-1, so the J call may be wrong. Germline V lookup: CDR1 DFQATT, CDR2 SNEGSKA (reference sequence). There are 12 residues in the CDR3. CDR3 DNA: TGCAGTGCTAGATATACGGATCCTGAGCAGTTCTTC. Protein product: CSARYTDPEQFF.

The CDR3 coding sequence is TGTGCCAGCAGCTTGACTAGCGGGGGGTCCCCCTACGAGCAGTACTTC. Residues: CASSLTSGGSPYEQYF. The chain combines TRBV7-8 with TRBJ2-7, with 13 bases lining up with TRBD2. The J segment lost 2 bases and the V segment lost 3 bases, leaving 4 bases of the junction unmatched. From germline, CDR1 is SGHVS and CDR2 FQNEAQ. This CDR3 spans 16 amino acids. The entire variable domain, with the rest obtained from reference TRBV7-8 and TRBJ2-7, is as follows: GAGVSQSPRYKVAKRGQDVALRCDPISGHVSLFWYQQALGQGPEFLTYFQNEAQLDKSGLPSDRFFAERPEGSVSTLKIQRTQQEDSAVYLCASSLTSGGSPYEQYFGPGTRLTVT.

J is TRBJ2-3 and V is TRBV21-1; TRBD2 reflects the table's D call only, with no check against the DNA. TRBV21-1 is designated a pseudogene. This CDR3 is 18 amino acids long. CDR3 sequence reads: CASSKGTKRRREADTQYF. In DNA, the CDR3 is TGTGCCAGCAGCAAAGGGACGAAACGCAGGCGCGAGGCCGATACGCAGTATTTT.

This clonotype came up once. V and J are TRBV28 and TRBJ2-7; TRBD2 agrees at 8 bases. The V and J ends lost 6 bases and 4 bases, in that order; junction bases with no gene match: 8. The CDR3 length is 14 residues. Germline V gene lookup returns CDR1 MDHEN and CDR2 SYDVKM. The CDR3 here is CASSFGTRSYEQYF. CDR3 in DNA: TGTGCCAGCAGCTTTGGGACTAGGTCTTACGAGCAGTACTTC.

This sequence joins TRBV7-9 and TRBJ1-2, with 8 bases identical to TRBD1. The V gene end was trimmed by 5 bases and the J gene end by 0 bases; junction bases not matched to a gene: 5. The CDR3 is made up of 15 amino acids. Germline CDR1 reads SEHNR; CDR2 reads FQNEAQ (reference sequence). DNA of the CDR3: TGTGCCAGCAGCGAAACAGGGGGAGCTAACTATGGCTACACCTTC. Protein sequence: CASSETGGANYGYTF.

The chain is built from TRBV7-2 and TRBJ2-4; D unclear. The ends were cut back, 6 bases at V and 7 bases at J, with 16 bases in the middle. Germline V gene sequence: CDR1 SGHTA, CDR2 FQGNSA. The CDR3 loop spans 14 amino acids. The CDR3 nucleotides are TGTGCCAGCAGTGACGCGCTAGACGAGAACATTCAGTACTTC. It specifies CASSDALDENIQYF.

CDR3 sequence: CASSLAQPVQPYGYTF. The DNA for the CDR3 is TGTGCCAGCAGCTTAGCCCAACCAGTCCAACCCTATGGCTACACCTTC. The chain is built from TRBV7-2 and TRBJ1-2; D ambiguous. V was pared by 0 bases and J by 4 bases, with 15 bases between. The CDR3 is made up of 16 amino acids. Germline V gene data show CDR1 as SGHTA and CDR2 as FQGNSA.

The chain links TRBV20-1 to TRBJ2-1; the D gene is possibly TRBD2 (7 bases). Germline V CDR1 and CDR2: DFQATT, SNEGSKA (reference sequence). The CDR3 spans 16 residues. Trimming took off 4 bases at V and 7 bases at J, with 23 bases between the two ends. CDR3 in DNA: TGCAGTGCTATAAGCCTCGGAGGGGGGGCAATTAATGAGCAGTTCTTC. Translating gives CSAISLGGGAINEQFF.

This clonotype was seen only a few times. V usage is TRBV2 and J usage is TRBJ2-3, with a possible D match to TRBD2 (7 bases). CDR1 is SNHLY and CDR2 is FYNNEI in the germline V gene. The CDR3 covers 16 residues. With 7 bases removed from V and 8 bases from J, the gap between germline ends came to 25 bases. The CDR3 loop is CASNPREGGTLFTQYF. CDR3 in DNA: TGTGCCAGCAACCCCAGGGAGGGGGGCACCTTGTTTACGCAGTATTTT.

This clonotype has ten or more counts. This chain joins TRBV7-2 and TRBJ2-3, with D perhaps TRBD1 (5 bases). The V and J ends lost 1 base and 2 bases respectively, with 10 bases between them. Germline assignment: CDR1 SGHTA and CDR2 FQGNSA. The CDR3 covers 15 residues. The CDR3: CASSLVGGHTDTQYF. Written as DNA, the CDR3 is TGTGCCAGCAGCTTAGTTGGCGGACACACAGATACGCAGTATTTT.

The chain couples TRBV10-3 to TRBJ2-7; tentatively, D is TRBD1 (6 bases). This CDR3 has 14 residues. Per germline, CDR1 ENHRY and CDR2 SYGVKD. Deletions cut 6 bases from V and 5 bases from J, with 17 bases between. The CDR3, as DNA: TGTGCCATCAGAGCAGGGGAGAGCCTCCACGAGCAGTACTTC. It translates to CAIRAGESLHEQYF.

The J gene is TRBJ1-1, the V gene TRBV20-1; D uncertain. Trimming removed 0 bases from V and 8 bases from J, with 10 bases in between. Germline lookup yields CDR1 DFQATT and CDR2 SNEGSKA (reference sequence). The CDR3 length is 12 residues. The CDR3 bases are TGCAGTGCTAGAGATCGCGGGTTGGAAGCTTTCTTT. It translates to CSARDRGLEAFF.

The rearrangement joins TRBV6-1 to TRBJ2-5, with 7 bases lining up with TRBD2. Germline V CDR1 and CDR2: MNHNS, SASEGT. There are 14 residues in the CDR3. V lost 4 bases and J lost 11; bases outside the gene matches: 13. In DNA, the CDR3 is TGTGCCAGCAGTGTCGCGGGAGAAGCCAATGAGCAGTACTTC. Its protein is CASSVAGEANEQYF.

This clonotype was seen a single time. The chain joins TRBV29-1 to TRBJ2-7; D gene uncertain. The V end was cut by 4 bases, the J end by 1 base, with 8 bases between. The CDR3 is 12 residues long. The V gene's germline CDR1 is SQVTM and CDR2 ANQGSEA. The CDR3: CSVVTESYEQYF. In nucleotides, the CDR3 is TGCAGCGTTGTAACCGAATCCTACGAGCAGTACTTC.

The chain recombines TRBV20-1 with TRBJ2-7; D is uncertain. Germline V CDR1 and CDR2: DFQATT, SNEGSKA (reference sequence). The CDR3 consists of 11 residues. V lost 1 base to trimming and J lost 6 bases, with 7 bases between them. The CDR3 DNA reads TGCAGTGCTAGAGGTGCAGTCGAGCAGTACTTC. This codes for CSARGAVEQYF.

The V gene is TRBV9, the J gene TRBJ2-4; D call uncertain. The end of the DNA aligns better with TRBJ2-7, so the J call may be wrong. The CDR3 length is 13 residues. CDR1 SGDLS and CDR2 YYNGEE come from the germline V gene. This chain's CDR3 is CASSAQDGYEQYF. The CDR3 DNA sequence: TGTGCCAGCAGCGCGCAGGACGGCTACGAGCAGTACTTC.

This clonotype has a single count. The genes are TRBV20-1 and TRBJ2-7; 10 bases align to TRBD2. Germline assignment: CDR1 DFQATT and CDR2 SNEGSKA (reference sequence). The CDR3 has 14 residues. V lost 4 bases and J lost 2; bases outside the gene matches: 5. CDR3 residues: CSAMTSGSTYEQYF. CDR3 coding DNA: TGCAGTGCTATGACTAGCGGGTCTACCTACGAGCAGTACTTC.

This chain uses TRBV29-1 with TRBJ2-1; TRBD1 matches at 8 bases. There are 15 residues in the CDR3. Trimming removed 4 bases from V and 8 bases from J; junction bases left unmatched: 13. Germline CDR1 and CDR2: SQVTM and ANQGSEA. CDR3 DNA: TGCAGCGTTGTGACAGGGGCCCCTACTATCTATGAGCAGTTCTTC. It specifies CSVVTGAPTIYEQFF.

This clonotype was seen at least ten times. The chain joins TRBV20-1 to TRBJ2-7; 8 bases fit TRBD2. The V segment lost 5 bases and the J segment 4 bases; nucleotides outside the gene matches: 10. The CDR3 extends over 14 amino acids. Germline CDR1 and CDR2: DFQATT and SNEGSKA (reference sequence). In DNA form, the CDR3 reads TGCAGTGCTCCAGAAGCGGGGGAACCTTACGAGCAGTACTTC. It specifies CSAPEAGEPYEQYF.